The 16 T cell receptor beta chains reported below all come from one sample, sequenced in a study of identical twins. TCRdb called the 5' RACE reads again in MiXCR, with one record for every CDR3 protein. The sample records some 250,000 distinct CDR3 sequences, about 6.7% being singletons. The same data also contributed to another study, on T cells expressing NK-cell markers.

The source material was CD8+ T cells sorted from blood. The source of these receptors is a young woman in good health.

Points on this clonotype: The junction shows a germline mismatch at one end, possibly a read error. The chain is built from TRBV27 and TRBJ2-3; TRBD2 aligns across 7 bases. Germline CDR1 reads MNHEY; CDR2 reads SMNVEV (reference sequence). This CDR3 has 15 amino acids. The CDR3 loop reads CATSRTGGGPDTQYF. The CDR3 DNA is TGTGCCACCAGTCGAACCGGCGGGGGACCAGATACGCAGTATTTT.

The CDR3 DNA is TGTGCCAGCTCGTGGGACTTATCCACCGGGGAGCTGTTTTTT. This gives the protein CASSWDLSTGELFF. The chain combines TRBV25-1 with TRBJ2-2; TRBD2 is a possible D gene (6 bases). V was pared by 8 bases and J by 4 bases, with 14 bases between. This CDR3 region has 14 residues. Germline values: CDR1 MGHDK, CDR2 SYGVNS.

This clonotype was counted many times. This chain uses TRBV3-1 with TRBJ2-7, with D possibly matching TRBD1 (6 bases). The CDR3 is made up of 16 amino acids. The germline V gene has CDR1 LGHDT and CDR2 YNNKEL (reference sequence). V lost 1 base and J lost 1, with 14 bases in between. The CDR3 reads CASSQAVWDNSYEQYF. The CDR3 region has the DNA TGTGCCAGCAGCCAAGCAGTTTGGGACAATTCCTACGAGCAGTACTTC.

The gene calls are TRBV2 and TRBJ2-1, with 11 bases matching TRBD1. Germline V gives CDR1 SNHLY, CDR2 FYNNEI. The V segment lost 7 bases and the J segment 9 bases; nucleotides outside the gene matches: 8. This CDR3 contains 14 residues. The CDR3 sequence: CASIEGQGDREQFF. The CDR3 region has the DNA TGTGCCAGCATTGAGGGACAGGGGGATCGTGAGCAGTTCTTC.

This clonotype turned up a few times. J is TRBJ2-2 and V is TRBV7-6, with D perhaps assigned TRBD1 or TRBD2 (5 bases each). The V gene's germline CDR1 is SGHVS and CDR2 FNYEAQ. CDR3 length equals 16 residues. Between the trimmed V and J ends, which lost 7 bases and 2 bases, there was a span of 17 bases. The CDR3 protein is CASIGAARPNTGELFF. CDR3 bases: TGTGCCAGCATCGGGGCCGCTAGGCCAAACACCGGGGAGCTGTTTTTT.

The V gene is TRBV24-1, the J gene TRBJ2-2; D is unclear. Trimming pared 4 bases from V and 7 bases from J, leaving 9 bases between. CDR3 length: 13 amino acids. Germline lookup yields CDR1 KGHDR and CDR2 SFDVKD. The CDR3 here is CATSEPSSGELFF. For the CDR3, the DNA is TGTGCCACCAGTGAACCCTCGAGCGGGGAGCTGTTTTTT.

This clonotype came up many times. The V gene is TRBV5-1, the J gene TRBJ1-1; a weak D match, TRBD1 (5 bases). The CDR3 contains 15 residues. Germline assignment: CDR1 SGHRS and CDR2 YFSETQ. V gave up 3 bases and J gave up 1 base, with 13 bases separating them. The CDR3 spells CASSSGPLRNTEAFF. CDR3 sequence (DNA): TGCGCCAGCAGCTCGGGGCCCCTTCGGAACACTGAAGCTTTCTTT.

This chain connects TRBV7-2 to TRBJ2-2; either TRBD1 or TRBD2 may fit D (5 bases each). From germline, CDR1 is SGHTA and CDR2 FQGNSA. The V and J ends lost 2 bases and 6 bases respectively, with 7 bases between them. The CDR3 length is 13 residues. This CDR3 reads CASSLPGPGELFF. The CDR3 region has the DNA TGTGCCAGCAGCTTACCGGGGCCCGGGGAGCTGTTTTTT.

This clonotype was recorded many times. The chain has TRBV5-1 and TRBJ2-7; no reliable D call. V lost 7 bases, J lost 5 bases, and 13 bases lay in between. The CDR3 sequence is 12 residues long. Germline V CDR1 and CDR2: SGHRS, YFSETQ. The CDR3: CASGIQAHEQYF. The DNA for the CDR3 is TGCGCCAGCGGAATTCAGGCACACGAGCAGTACTTC.

This clonotype has at least ten counts. This sequence joins TRBV28 and TRBJ2-7; 10 bases align to TRBD2. V lost 8 bases and J lost 1; bases outside the gene matches: 17. The germline CDR1 and CDR2 sequences are MDHEN and SYDVKM. The CDR3 is made up of 18 amino acids. CDR3 DNA: TGTGCCAGCGGGGGGAAAAAGCGGGAGGGCCTTTCTTCCTACGAGCAGTACTTC. Amino acid sequence: CASGGKKREGLSSYEQYF.

This clonotype was recorded many times. This chain links TRBV29-1 with TRBJ1-1; D gene ambiguous. V was cut by 0 bases and J by 11 bases, with 10 bases left in between. Germline loops: CDR1 SQVTM, CDR2 ANQGSEA. The CDR3 consists of 11 residues. The CDR3 region has the DNA TGCAGCGTTGAAGATTGGCGGCAGGCTTTCTTT. Protein sequence: CSVEDWRQAFF.

The V and J genes are TRBV5-1 and TRBJ2-1; 7 nucleotides align to TRBD1. V gave up 0 bases and J gave up 8 bases; unmatched junction bases: 2. The CDR3 is 13 residues long. Germline-derived CDR1 and CDR2 are SGHRS and YFSETQ. The CDR3 spells CASSLAGTDEQFF. The CDR3 DNA reads TGCGCCAGCAGCTTGGCCGGGACAGATGAGCAGTTCTTC.

The genes are TRBV29-1 and TRBJ2-1; D gene unclear. CDR3 length: 14 residues. V lost 3 bases and J lost 4, with 13 bases in between. CDR1 is SQVTM and CDR2 is ANQGSEA in the germline V gene. Here the CDR3 DNA reads TGCAGCGTTGATGTGGGGTTGGATTACAATGAGCAGTTCTTC. It encodes CSVDVGLDYNEQFF.

Ten or more counts support this clonotype. The chain recombines TRBV5-1 with TRBJ2-7; TRBD2 agrees at 12 bases. Germline loops: CDR1 SGHRS, CDR2 YFSETQ. With V trimmed by 6 bases and J by 4 bases, 5 bases remained unmatched. This CDR3 region has 14 residues. The CDR3 sequence is CASNPTSGSYEQYF. The CDR3 DNA reads TGCGCCAGCAACCCGACTAGCGGGAGTTACGAGCAGTACTTC.

This clonotype has a count of ten or more. The chain couples TRBV15 to TRBJ2-1; 9 positions match TRBD2. The CDR3 runs to 16 residues. Unmatched junction bases numbered 10, after V lost 5 bases and J lost 5 bases. The V gene's germline CDR1 is LNHNV and CDR2 YYDKDF (reference sequence). Written as DNA, the CDR3 is TGTGCCACCAGCGGTTCGCGGGGGGGCAGCGACAATGAGCAGTTCTTC. It specifies CATSGSRGGSDNEQFF.

The rearrangement links TRBV4-3 to TRBJ2-1, with TRBD2 matching over 7 bases. V was clipped by 4 bases and J by 2 bases; unmatched bases: 8. The CDR3 length is 16 residues. Germline V CDR1 and CDR2: LGHNA, YSLEER. The CDR3 region has the DNA TGCGCCAGCAGCCGTATAACGGGAGGCACCTACAATGAGCAGTTCTTC. Residues: CASSRITGGTYNEQFF.